A selection of T cell receptor beta chains follows, all from one sample in a study of regulatory T cells in long-lasting Graves disease. TCRdb reanalysed the multiplex PCR reads using MiXCR and keeps one entry per CDR3 protein. The table records about 400,000 distinct CDR3 sequences, roughly 16% of them present only once. Here the sequenced sample was peripheral blood mononuclear cells (PBMCs), taken at new diagnosis, from a patient treated with antithyroid drugs. The receptors were sampled from a female donor with Graves disease. Each CDR3 is given with its conserved first and last residue. The D gene is left open where the match is weak. The size of a clone is reported for some rows only, either as once, few or many, or as a class for expanded clones.

D gene	J gene	CDR3 length	V gene	clone size	CDR3 DNA	CDR3 protein
TRBD2	TRBJ2-1	14	TRBV29-1	few	TGCAGCGTAGTAGCGGGAGCGATCTACAATGAGCAGTTCTTC	CSVVAGAIYNEQFF
NA	TRBJ1-6	14	TRBV13	few	TGTGCCAGCAGCTTAAGAGACAGCAATTCACCCCTCCACTTT	CASSLRDSNSPLHF
NA	TRBJ2-1	15	TRBV27	many	TGTGCCAGCAGTTTATGGGGGACGGACGACAATGAGCAGTTCTTC	CASSLWGTDDNEQFF
NA	TRBJ2-7	14	TRBV11-3	many	TGTGCCAGCAGCTTAGATCCCCACAACTACGAGCAGTACTTC	CASSLDPHNYEQYF
NA	TRBJ1-5	17	TRBV19	many	TGTGCCAGTAGTATTGGGCACCGCTCGGGGAGCAATCAGCCCCAGCATTTT	CASSIGHRSGSNQPQHF
TRBD1	TRBJ1-2	15	TRBV5-1	few	TGCGCCAGCAGCCAAGTATTTAACAGGGGGGATGGCTACACCTTC	CASSQVFNRGDGYTF
NA	TRBJ1-2	12	TRBV10-3	many	TGTGCCACCCGGACGGGGAACTATGGCTACACCTTC	CATRTGNYGYTF
NA	TRBJ2-1	16	TRBV11-2	NA	TGTGCCAGCAGCCTCCGGGACTCGAGCTCCTACAATGAGCAGTTCTTC	CASSLRDSSSYNEQFF
NA	TRBJ1-5	16	TRBV6-2/TRBV6-3	NA	TGTGCCAACAGTGAAAATGGGATCTATAGCAATCAGCCCCAGCATTTT	CANSENGIYSNQPQHF
TRBD1	TRBJ2-5	14	TRBV28	many	TGTGCCAGCACCAATTCTGACAGGGTCGAGACCCAGTACTTC	CASTNSDRVETQYF
TRBD2	TRBJ2-5	17	TRBV20-1	many	TGCAGTGCTAGAGTGGTAGCGGGATATTTGTACCAAGAGACCCAGTACTTC	CSARVVAGYLYQETQYF
NA	TRBJ2-5	15	TRBV12-3/TRBV12-4	few	TGTGCCAGCAGCGTAGGCACCATCCTAAAAGAGACCCAGTACTTC	CASSVGTILKETQYF
NA	TRBJ2-2	16	TRBV27	many	TGTGCCAGCAGTTTCTCCGGGCTTAAGAACACCGGGGAGCTGTTTTTT	CASSFSGLKNTGELFF
NA	TRBJ2-2	13	TRBV2	few	TGTGCAGCAGGGGCTACGAACACCGGGGAGCTGTTTTTT	CAAGATNTGELFF
NA	TRBJ1-1	11	TRBV9	few	TGTGCCAGCAGCCCCCAGGAGGCCGCTTTCTTT	CASSPQEAAFF
TRBD1	TRBJ2-5	14	TRBV11-2	many	TGTGCCAGCAGCTCGGACAGGGGGCGTGAGACCCAGTACTTC	CASSSDRGRETQYF
NA	TRBJ1-5	16	TRBV6-1	NA	TGTGCCATAACTGAGCGGGGCCGTCGGACTAATCAGCCCCAGCATTTT	CAITERGRRTNQPQHF
TRBD1	TRBJ2-7	14	TRBV14	NA	TGTGCCAGCAGCCAATGGGGACAGGGCTACGAGCAGTACTTC	CASSQWGQGYEQYF
NA	TRBJ2-7	14	TRBV24-1	NA	TGTGCCACGGGTACGGGACAAAATTCCTACGAGCAGTACTTC	CATGTGQNSYEQYF
TRBD1	TRBJ2-5	15	TRBV20-1	many	TGCAGTGCTAGGGCACTGGACAGGAGAAAAGAGACCCAGTACTTC	CSARALDRRKETQYF
NA	TRBJ2-3	13	TRBV6-1	many	TGTGCCAGCAGTGAAGCGCGGACAGATACGCAGTATTTT	CASSEARTDTQYF
NA	TRBJ2-6	17	TRBV9	many	TGTGCCAGCAGCGTAGTCCCAGGGCGAATCGGGGCCAACGTCCTGACTTTC	CASSVVPGRIGANVLTF
NA	TRBJ1-2	17	TRBV6-1	many	TGTGCCAGCAGTGTTTCGGGACAAGGGTATTGGGGGTATGGCTACACCTTC	CASSVSGQGYWGYGYTF
NA	TRBJ2-3	15	TRBV20-1	NA	TGCAGTGCTAGAGTAGGGACGACTAGCACAGATACGCAGTATTTT	CSARVGTTSTDTQYF
NA	TRBJ2-7	13	TRBV19	few	TGTGCCAGTAGCACAGGACAGACCTACGAGCAGTACTTC	CASSTGQTYEQYF
TRBD2	TRBJ2-3	14	TRBV7-3	many	TGTGCCAGCAGCTTAGCGGGAGACACAGATACGCAGTATTTT	CASSLAGDTDTQYF
NA	TRBJ2-1	14	TRBV10-3	few	TGTGCCATCAGTGCCGTTACTAGCCCAGATGAGCAGTTCTTC	CAISAVTSPDEQFF
NA	TRBJ2-1	15	TRBV18	many	TGTGCCAGCTCACCCGGCGGGACAGTTACCAATGAGCAGTTCTTC	CASSPGGTVTNEQFF
NA	TRBJ2-1	15	TRBV7-9	many	TGTGCCAGCAGGGCCGGGAGCGGCCCGGTCAATGAGCAGTTCTTC	CASRAGSGPVNEQFF
TRBD2	TRBJ2-5	14	TRBV29-1	many	TGCAGCGTTCTAGCGGGAGGGCCGTGGGAGACCCAGTACTTC	CSVLAGGPWETQYF
TRBD1	TRBJ2-7	15	TRBV7-9	many	TGTGCCAGCAGCCTAAGTGACAGGGGACACCCTGAGCAGTACTTC	CASSLSDRGHPEQYF
TRBD2	TRBJ2-3	15	TRBV12-3/TRBV12-4	NA	TGTGCCAGCAGTGATAGCGGGACGGGCACAGATACGCAGTATTTT	CASSDSGTGTDTQYF
NA	TRBJ2-3	15	TRBV27	many	TGTGCCAGCAGCTCTAGCCTCCTCGGAACAGATACGCAGTATTTT	CASSSSLLGTDTQYF